This TCR beta chain was captured in a study of T-cell reconstitution after alpha-beta-depleted transplantation in children. The CDR3 extends over 16 amino acids. V was pared by 2 bases and J by 1 base, with 14 bases between. Germline V gene lookup returns CDR1 SNHLY and CDR2 FYNNEI. Unique molecular identifiers tagged the TCRbeta library. MiXCR was run by TCRdb on the PCR reads, yielding one entry per CDR3 protein. The sample yields about 400,000 distinct CDR3 sequences, 20% seen once. The specimen was PBMCs from the stem cell graft donor, collected from the stem cell graft. The chain carries TRBV2 and TRBJ1-1; perhaps TRBD1 as D (5 bases). The receptor comes from a human donor who donated a stem cell graft to a child with acute myeloid leukemia. The CDR3 DNA is TGTGCCAGCAGTGAAATGGGGGGTTGGGGGAACACTGAAGCTTTCTTT. Amino acids: CASSEMGGWGNTEAFF.